The 17 T cell receptor beta chains in this list originate from one sample, sequenced in a study of shared clonotypes between healthy human individuals. Profiled with immunoSEQ multiplex PCR; TCRdb holds only in-frame clones, not every one. This sample has about 450,000 clones, with about 85% found just once. The sequencing sample was made of PBMCs. These receptors all stem from a woman in her thirties or forties in good health. Some clones in this sample may be carry-over from other donors' samples.

The V gene is TRBV6-1, the J gene TRBJ2-5, with D unclear. The germline CDR1 and CDR2 sequences are MNHNS and SASEGT. The V gene lost 6 bases and the J gene lost 2 bases, with 10 bases spanning the gap. This CDR3 is 13 amino acids long. Written as DNA, the CDR3 is TGTGCCAGCAGGGGCCAGTTACAAGAGACCCAGTACTTC. Amino acid sequence: CASRGQLQETQYF.

This clone was recorded once. The V gene is TRBV9, the J gene TRBJ2-3; 9 bases align to TRBD2. CDR1 and CDR2 from the germline V gene are SGDLS and YYNGEE. With V trimmed by 0 bases and J by 1 base, 6 bases remained unmatched. This CDR3 region has 17 residues. The CDR3 sequence is CASSVAPLAGGTDTQYF. The DNA of the CDR3 is TGTGCCAGCAGCGTAGCTCCGTTAGCGGGAGGCACAGATACGCAGTATTTT.

V gene TRBV7-9 combines with J gene TRBJ2-1, with D uncertain. Germline V lookup: CDR1 SEHNR, CDR2 FQNEAQ (reference sequence). The CDR3 has 14 amino acids. V gave up 2 bases and J gave up 7 bases, with 12 bases separating them. CDR3 protein: CASSLNSGGNEQFF. CDR3 in DNA: TGTGCCAGCAGCTTAAACTCGGGTGGGAATGAGCAGTTCTTC.

The chain's CDR3 is CASSFQGMSNQPQHF. Here the CDR3 DNA reads TGTGCCAGCAGCTTTCAGGGGATGAGCAATCAGCCCCAGCATTTT. The chain joins TRBV5-8 to TRBJ1-5; TRBD1 is a possible D gene (6 bases). V dropped 2 bases and J dropped 1 base, with 10 bases sitting between them. CDR3 size: 15 residues. Germline values: CDR1 SGHTS, CDR2 YDEGEE.

The V call is TRBV7-6, the J call TRBJ2-7, with D maybe TRBD1 (5 bases). CDR3 length equals 14 residues. The ends were cut back, 5 bases at V and 2 bases at J, with 13 bases in the middle. CDR1 is SGHVS and CDR2 is FNYEAQ in the germline V gene. In DNA, the CDR3 is TGTGCCAGCAGCCCCGGGCAGGGTCCCTACGAGCAGTACTTC. It encodes CASSPGQGPYEQYF.

This clone was detected a few times. The CDR3 here is CASSDRQGRAGNTIYF. CDR3 nucleotide sequence: TGTGCCAGCAGTGACAGACAGGGGAGGGCTGGAAACACCATATATTTT. The rearrangement uses TRBV2 and TRBJ1-3; 8 nucleotides line up with TRBD1. Per germline, CDR1 SNHLY and CDR2 FYNNEI. The CDR3 runs to 16 residues. Germline trimming cut 3 bases from V and 2 bases from J; bases unmatched to any gene: 6.

The chain carries TRBV19 and TRBJ2-5, with 9 bases matching TRBD2. The CDR3 has 18 amino acids. Per the germline V gene, CDR1 is LNHDA and CDR2 is SQIVND (reference sequence). Trimming took 8 bases from V and 5 from J; bases not matched to a gene: 21. Written as DNA, the CDR3 is TGTGCCAGTGCCGCGTTATTAGCGGGAGTTTTATCTTGGGAGACCCAGTACTTC. It specifies CASAALLAGVLSWETQYF.

The chain uses TRBV27 and TRBJ2-7, with D tentatively TRBD2 (7 bases). V shed 7 bases and J shed 4 bases, with 14 bases lying between them. The CDR3 extends over 13 amino acids. In germline, CDR1 is MNHEY, CDR2 SMNVEV (reference sequence). The DNA of the CDR3 is TGTGCCAGCACCCAGGGGAGGGGGTACGAGCAGTACTTC. The encoded protein is CASTQGRGYEQYF.

The chain is built from TRBV25-1 and TRBJ2-3; 10 nucleotides align to TRBD2. Unmatched junction bases numbered 3, after V lost 2 bases and J lost 4 bases. The CDR3 length is 15 residues. From germline, CDR1 is MGHDK and CDR2 SYGVNS. In nucleotides, the CDR3 is TGTGCCAGCAGTGAAAGACTAGCGGGCTCAGATACGCAGTATTTT. Translating gives CASSERLAGSDTQYF.

J is TRBJ2-5 and V is TRBV11-2; 10 nucleotides agree with TRBD2. The J call may be wrong; the DNA end is better matched by TRBJ2-7. The CDR3 totals 15 residues. Germline lookup yields CDR1 SGHAT and CDR2 FQNNGV. CDR3: CASSPAGGRSYEQYF. The DNA of the CDR3 is TGTGCCAGCAGCCCAGCGGGGGGGCGATCCTACGAGCAGTACTTC.

The chain links TRBV11-2 to TRBJ2-3; D perhaps matches TRBD1 (6 bases). Trimming removed 5 bases from V and 6 bases from J, with 12 bases in between. Germline V gene lookup returns CDR1 SGHAT and CDR2 FQNNGV. CDR3 length: 13 amino acids. This CDR3 is CASSHRDTDTQYF. The CDR3, as DNA: TGTGCCAGCAGCCATAGGGACACCGATACGCAGTATTTT.

This clone has only a few counts. The chain's CDR3 is CASSLGASGAREQYF. CDR3 sequence (DNA): TGTGCCAGCAGCTTAGGTGCTAGCGGGGCTCGGGAGCAGTACTTC. The chain carries TRBV7-2 and TRBJ2-7, with 9 nucleotides matching TRBD2. Germline V gives CDR1 SGHTA, CDR2 FQGNSA. This CDR3 has 15 amino acids. V gave up 1 base and J gave up 7 bases; unmatched junction bases: 8.

Here the CDR3 DNA reads TGTGCCAGCTCAGGAAATAGCGGGGACTCCTACAATGAGCAGTTCTTC. It translates to CASSGNSGDSYNEQFF. This chain joins TRBV18 and TRBJ2-1; 8 positions agree with TRBD2. This CDR3 region has 16 residues. Germline lookup yields CDR1 KGHSH and CDR2 LQKENI. With V trimmed by 5 bases and J by 0 bases, 6 bases remained unmatched.

This clone was detected once. The chain combines TRBV19 with TRBJ2-1; weak D call: TRBD2 (5 bases). The CDR3 has 17 amino acids. Germline V gene lookup returns CDR1 LNHDA and CDR2 SQIVND (reference sequence). V was cut by 1 base and J by 0 bases, with 13 bases left in between. Written as DNA, the CDR3 is TGTGCCAGTAGTATAGGTTTTACGGGAAGCTCCTACAATGAGCAGTTCTTC. Its protein is CASSIGFTGSSYNEQFF.

The rearrangement joins TRBV11-2 to TRBJ2-3; no clear D. The CDR3 has 13 amino acids. CDR1 is SGHAT, CDR2 FQNNGV, per germline. Trimming removed 3 bases at V and 4 bases at J, with 8 bases between. The CDR3 nucleotides are TGTGCCAGCAGCTTTCTAGTTGCAGATACGCAGTATTTT. Translating gives CASSFLVADTQYF. The full variable domain, rest sourced from reference TRBV11-2 and TRBJ2-3, is EAGVAQSPRYKIIEKRQSVAFWCNPISGHATLYWYQQILGQGPKLLIQFQNNGVVDDSQLPKDRFSAERLKGVDSTLKIQPAKLEDSAVYLCASSFLVADTQYFGPGTRLTVL.

The V call is TRBV5-1, the J call TRBJ2-3; D ambiguous. Germline V lookup: CDR1 SGHRS, CDR2 YFSETQ. The CDR3 is 16 amino acids. V lost 4 bases and J 0 bases, leaving 15 bases between the germline ends. CDR3 amino acids: CASSRNRVASTDTQYF. CDR3 in DNA: TGCGCCAGCAGCCGAAACAGAGTTGCTAGCACAGATACGCAGTATTTT.

The chain couples TRBV7-6 to TRBJ1-2; 8 positions agree with TRBD1. Per germline, CDR1 SGHVS and CDR2 FNYEAQ. This CDR3 spans 15 amino acids. V trimming: 5 bases; J trimming: 8 bases; junction bases outside the gene matches: 13. The CDR3 nucleotides read TGTGCCAGCAGCCCCGGGGGTACAGGGGGAAAGGGCTACACCTTC. The encoded protein is CASSPGGTGGKGYTF.